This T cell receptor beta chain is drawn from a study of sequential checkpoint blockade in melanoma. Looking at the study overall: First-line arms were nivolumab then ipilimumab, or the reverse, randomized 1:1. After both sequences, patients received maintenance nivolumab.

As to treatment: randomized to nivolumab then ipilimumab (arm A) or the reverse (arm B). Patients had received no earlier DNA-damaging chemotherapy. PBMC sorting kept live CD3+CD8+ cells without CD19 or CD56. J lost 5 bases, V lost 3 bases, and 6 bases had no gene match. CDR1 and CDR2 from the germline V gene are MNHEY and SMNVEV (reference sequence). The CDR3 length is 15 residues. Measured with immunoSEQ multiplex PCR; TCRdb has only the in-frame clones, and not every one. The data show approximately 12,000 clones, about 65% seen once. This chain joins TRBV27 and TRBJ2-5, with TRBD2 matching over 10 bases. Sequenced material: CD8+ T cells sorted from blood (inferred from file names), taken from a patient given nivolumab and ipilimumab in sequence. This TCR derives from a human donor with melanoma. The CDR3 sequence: CASSFSGGLGETQYF. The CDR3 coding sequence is TGTGCCAGCAGTTTTAGCGGGGGGCTAGGGGAGACCCAGTACTTC.